This T cell receptor (beta chain) was recovered during a study of blood T cell repertoires in COVID-19. CDR3 length: 19 amino acids. CDR1 and CDR2 from the germline V gene are SNHLY and FYNNEI. The V and J ends lost 0 bases and 0 bases respectively, with 15 bases between them. Profiled with immunoSEQ multiplex PCR; TCRdb holds only in-frame clones, not every one. The top ten hold roughly 5% of the sample, which has approximately 280,000 clones, roughly 90% seen once. What was sequenced was peripheral blood. The TCR originated in a man aged 40-49 years with acute or convalescent COVID-19. The V and J genes are TRBV2 and TRBJ1-6, with D unresolved. The chain's CDR3 is CASSEATSPRSSYNSPLHF. In nucleotides, the CDR3 is TGTGCCAGCAGTGAAGCGACGTCCCCTAGGAGCTCCTATAATTCACCCCTCCACTTT.